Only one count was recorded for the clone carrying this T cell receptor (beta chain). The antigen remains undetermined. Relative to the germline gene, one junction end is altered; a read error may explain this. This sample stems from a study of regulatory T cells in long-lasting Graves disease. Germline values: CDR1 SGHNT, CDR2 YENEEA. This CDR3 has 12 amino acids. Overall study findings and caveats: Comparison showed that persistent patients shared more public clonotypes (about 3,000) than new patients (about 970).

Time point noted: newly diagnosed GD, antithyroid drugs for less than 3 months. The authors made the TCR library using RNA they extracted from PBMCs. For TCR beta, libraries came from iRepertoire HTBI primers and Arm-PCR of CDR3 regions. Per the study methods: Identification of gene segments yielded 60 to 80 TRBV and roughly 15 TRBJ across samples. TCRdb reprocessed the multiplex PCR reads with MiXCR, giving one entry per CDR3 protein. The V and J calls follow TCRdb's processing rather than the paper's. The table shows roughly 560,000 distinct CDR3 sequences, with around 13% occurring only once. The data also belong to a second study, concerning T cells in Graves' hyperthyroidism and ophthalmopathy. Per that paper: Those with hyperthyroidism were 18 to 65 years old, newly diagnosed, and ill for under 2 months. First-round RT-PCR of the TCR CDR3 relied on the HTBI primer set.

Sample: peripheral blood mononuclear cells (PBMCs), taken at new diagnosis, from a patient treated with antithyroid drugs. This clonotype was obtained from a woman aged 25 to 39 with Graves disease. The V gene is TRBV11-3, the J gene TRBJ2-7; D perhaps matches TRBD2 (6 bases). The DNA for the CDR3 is TGTGCCAGCAGCTCAAGCGGGCACGAGAAGTACTTC. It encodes CASSSSGHEKYF.